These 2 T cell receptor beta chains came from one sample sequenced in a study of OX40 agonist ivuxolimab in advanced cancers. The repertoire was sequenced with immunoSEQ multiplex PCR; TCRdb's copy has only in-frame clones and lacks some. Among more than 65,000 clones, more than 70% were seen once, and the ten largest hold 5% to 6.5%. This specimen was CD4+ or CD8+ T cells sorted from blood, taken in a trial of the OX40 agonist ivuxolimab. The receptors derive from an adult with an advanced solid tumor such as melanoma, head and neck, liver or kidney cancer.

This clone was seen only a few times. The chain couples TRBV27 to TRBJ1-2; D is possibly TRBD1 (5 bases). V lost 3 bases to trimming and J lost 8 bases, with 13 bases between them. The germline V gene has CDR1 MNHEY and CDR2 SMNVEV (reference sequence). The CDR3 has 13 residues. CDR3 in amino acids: CASSLFPGRGYTF. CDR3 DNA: TGTGCCAGCAGTTTGTTTCCGGGACGCGGCTACACCTTC.

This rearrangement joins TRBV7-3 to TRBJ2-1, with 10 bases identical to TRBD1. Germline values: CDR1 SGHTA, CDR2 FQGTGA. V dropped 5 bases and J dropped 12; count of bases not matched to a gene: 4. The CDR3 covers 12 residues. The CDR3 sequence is CASSAGQGVQFF. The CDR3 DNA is TGTGCCAGCAGCGCCGGACAGGGGGTGCAGTTCTTC.